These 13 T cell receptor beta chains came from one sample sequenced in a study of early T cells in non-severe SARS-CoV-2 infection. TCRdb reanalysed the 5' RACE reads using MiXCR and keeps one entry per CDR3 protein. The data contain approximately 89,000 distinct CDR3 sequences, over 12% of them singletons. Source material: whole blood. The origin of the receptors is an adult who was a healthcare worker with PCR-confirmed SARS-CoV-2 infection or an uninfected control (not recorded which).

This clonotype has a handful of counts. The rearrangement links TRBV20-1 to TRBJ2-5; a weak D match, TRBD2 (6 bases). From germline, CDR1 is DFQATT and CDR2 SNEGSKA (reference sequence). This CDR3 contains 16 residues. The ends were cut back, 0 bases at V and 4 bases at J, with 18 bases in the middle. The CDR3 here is CSARDFDKEGGETQYF. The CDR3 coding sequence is TGCAGTGCTAGAGATTTCGATAAGGAGGGAGGAGAGACCCAGTACTTC.

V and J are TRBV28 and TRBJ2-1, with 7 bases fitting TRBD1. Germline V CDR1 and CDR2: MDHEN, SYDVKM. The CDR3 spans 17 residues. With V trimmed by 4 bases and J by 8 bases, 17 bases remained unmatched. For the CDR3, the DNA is TGTGCCAGCAGTTCCGCAATTGGGCAGGGGGAAGTCGATGAGCAGTTCTTC. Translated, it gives CASSSAIGQGEVDEQFF.

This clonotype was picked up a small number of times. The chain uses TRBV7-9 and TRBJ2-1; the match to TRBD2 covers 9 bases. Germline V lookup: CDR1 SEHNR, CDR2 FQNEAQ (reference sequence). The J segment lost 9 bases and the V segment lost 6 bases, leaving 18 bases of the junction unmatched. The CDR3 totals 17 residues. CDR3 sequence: CASSPPIAGVVESEQFF. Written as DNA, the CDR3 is TGTGCCAGCAGTCCCCCTATAGCGGGAGTGGTCGAAAGTGAGCAGTTCTTC.

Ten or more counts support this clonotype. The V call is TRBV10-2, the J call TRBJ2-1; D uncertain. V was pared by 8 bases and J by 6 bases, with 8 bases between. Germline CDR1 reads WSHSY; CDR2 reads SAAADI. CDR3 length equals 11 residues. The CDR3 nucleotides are TGCGCCAGCTCTACTTTCAATGAGCAGTTCTTC. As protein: CASSTFNEQFF.

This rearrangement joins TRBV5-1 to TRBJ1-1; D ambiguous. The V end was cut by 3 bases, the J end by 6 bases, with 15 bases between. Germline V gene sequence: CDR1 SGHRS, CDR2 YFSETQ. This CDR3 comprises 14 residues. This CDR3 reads CASSWSSQSPEAFF. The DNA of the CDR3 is TGCGCCAGCAGCTGGTCCTCACAAAGCCCTGAAGCTTTCTTT. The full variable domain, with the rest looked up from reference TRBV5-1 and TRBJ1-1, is KAGVTQTPRYLIKTRGQQVTLSCSPISGHRSVSWYQQTPGQGLQFLFEYFSETQRNKGNFPGRFSGRQFSNSRSEMNVSTLELGDSALYLCASSWSSQSPEAFFGQGTRLTVV.

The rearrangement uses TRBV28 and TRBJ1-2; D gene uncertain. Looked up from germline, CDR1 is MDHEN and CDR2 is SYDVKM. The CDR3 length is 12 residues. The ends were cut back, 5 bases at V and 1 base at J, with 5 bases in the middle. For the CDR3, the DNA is TGTGCCAGCAGTCCTTATAACTATGGCTACACCTTC. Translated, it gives CASSPYNYGYTF.

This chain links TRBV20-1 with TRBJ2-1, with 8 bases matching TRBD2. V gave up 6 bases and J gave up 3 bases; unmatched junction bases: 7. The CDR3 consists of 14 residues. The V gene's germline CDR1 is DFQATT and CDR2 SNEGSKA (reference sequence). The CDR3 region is CSAISGVNYNEQFF. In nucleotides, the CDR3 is TGCAGTGCGATTAGCGGGGTCAACTACAATGAGCAGTTCTTC.

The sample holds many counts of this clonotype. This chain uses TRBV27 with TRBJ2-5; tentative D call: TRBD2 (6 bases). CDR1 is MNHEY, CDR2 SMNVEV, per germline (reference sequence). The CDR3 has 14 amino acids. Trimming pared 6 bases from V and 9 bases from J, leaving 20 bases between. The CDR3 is CASSMNSGLGAQYF. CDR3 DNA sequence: TGTGCCAGCAGCATGAATAGCGGTTTGGGTGCCCAGTACTTC.

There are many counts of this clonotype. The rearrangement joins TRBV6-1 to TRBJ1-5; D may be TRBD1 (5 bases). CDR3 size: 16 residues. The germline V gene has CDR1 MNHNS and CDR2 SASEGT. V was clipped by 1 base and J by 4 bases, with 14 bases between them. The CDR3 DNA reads TGTGCCAGCAGTGAAGTTTGGGGGGTCATGAATCAGCCCCAGCATTTT. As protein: CASSEVWGVMNQPQHF.

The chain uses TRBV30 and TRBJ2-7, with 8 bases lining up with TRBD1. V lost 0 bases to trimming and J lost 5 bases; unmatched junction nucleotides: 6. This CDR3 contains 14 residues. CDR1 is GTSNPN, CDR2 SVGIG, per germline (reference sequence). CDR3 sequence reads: CAWSVDRGTHEQYF. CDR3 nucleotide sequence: TGTGCCTGGAGTGTAGACAGGGGAACCCACGAGCAGTACTTC.

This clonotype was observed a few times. CDR3 amino acids: CSASGYYGYTF. The CDR3 DNA follows: TGCAGTGCGTCGGGGTATTATGGCTACACCTTC. The chain recombines TRBV20-1 with TRBJ1-2; D is ambiguous. The germline V and J ends were trimmed by 6 bases and 5 bases, with 10 bases remaining between them. Per the germline V gene, CDR1 is DFQATT and CDR2 is SNEGSKA (reference sequence). The CDR3 contains 11 residues.

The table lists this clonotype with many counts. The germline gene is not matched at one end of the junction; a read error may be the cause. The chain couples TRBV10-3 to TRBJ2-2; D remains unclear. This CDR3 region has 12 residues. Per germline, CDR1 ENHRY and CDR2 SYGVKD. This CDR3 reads CAIGERDGELFF. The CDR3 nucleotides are TGTGCCATCGGTGAACGTGACGGGGAGCTGTTTTTT.

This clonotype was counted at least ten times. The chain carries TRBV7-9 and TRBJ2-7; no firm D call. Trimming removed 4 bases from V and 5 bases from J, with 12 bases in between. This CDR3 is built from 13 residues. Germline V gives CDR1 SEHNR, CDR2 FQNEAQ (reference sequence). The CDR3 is CASSSGFIHEQYF. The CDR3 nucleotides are TGTGCCAGCAGCTCCGGGTTTATCCACGAGCAGTACTTC.